This TCR beta chain was documented in a study of cytomegalovirus exposure and HLA in healthy donors. Note on this clone: Its antigen is unidentified.

Those who donated were healthy bone marrow donors. Findings and caveats of the study: Compared with the roughly 700-donor mean, an Asian-associated ancestry cluster reportedly had fewer N-insertions, according to a later analysis. Reported results showed that the classifier diagnosed cytomegalovirus status with high specificity and sensitivity.

The PCR employed 60 Vbeta primers together with 13 Jbeta primers. Profiling relied on immunoSEQ multiplex PCR, and the TCRdb table lists in-frame clones only, not all of them. The sample consists of under 200,000 clones, 79% of them appearing once. Germline CDR1 LNHNV, CDR2 YYDKDF (reference sequence). The CDR3 covers 14 residues. The ends lost 7 bases at V and 6 bases at J; junction bases unmatched: 8. Sequencing used PBMCs. The clonotype comes from a woman in her forties in good health and CMV-seronegative. The genes are TRBV15 and TRBJ2-2; TRBD2 matches at 7 bases. The CDR3 DNA reads TGTGCCACCAAGGCTAGCGGTTCGGCCGGGGAGCTGTTTTTT. Translating it yields CATKASGSAGELFF.